The 25 T cell receptor beta chains below were found in one sample sequenced in a study of Ad26.COV2.S vaccination and SARS-CoV-2 variants. This table comes from immunoSEQ multiplex PCR, and its TCRdb copy is limited to in-frame clones, with some not included. The sample has 400,000 to 450,000 clones, about 90% seen once. Sample treatment: some 19 received Ad26.COV2.S at low or high dose, single or two shots; 5 received placebo; per-sample allocation not given. Specimens were obtained on day 63 following the first vaccine or placebo injection. The input for sequencing was peripheral blood, taken in a trial of Ad26.COV2.S vaccine versus placebo. These receptors were taken from a person aged 18 to 65 who received the Ad26.COV2.S COVID-19 vaccine or a placebo.

The V gene is TRBV5-4, the J gene TRBJ1-1; 10 positions match TRBD1. The CDR3 extends over 17 amino acids. V trimming: 4 bases; J trimming: 3 bases; junction bases outside the gene matches: 12. Germline V lookup: CDR1 SGHNT, CDR2 YYREEE (reference sequence). The CDR3 reads CASSTPPGTGDDTEAFF. The CDR3 DNA sequence: TGTGCCAGCAGCACACCTCCCGGGACAGGGGATGACACTGAAGCTTTCTTT.

This clone was counted between two and nine times. The CDR3 sequence: CASSETSGRSDEQYF. The DNA of the CDR3 is TGTGCCAGCAGCGAGACTAGCGGGAGGTCGGATGAGCAGTACTTC. V gene TRBV9 combines with J gene TRBJ2-7; 13 bases match TRBD2. Germline CDR1 reads SGDLS; CDR2 reads YYNGEE. Losses at the gene ends were 3 bases for V and 7 bases for J; bases not matched to a gene: 7. The CDR3 sequence is 15 residues long.

The chain uses TRBV6-5 and TRBJ2-7; no clear D. V lost 7 bases and J lost 4, with 11 bases in between. The CDR3 runs to 12 residues. Looked up from germline, CDR1 is MNHEY and CDR2 is SVGAGI. Here the CDR3 reads CASTNWRYEQYF. CDR3 DNA sequence: TGTGCCAGCACCAACTGGCGATACGAGCAGTACTTC.

The J gene is TRBJ1-3, the V gene TRBV27; TRBD1 agrees at 10 bases. With 6 bases clipped from V and 1 base from J, the junction kept 9 bases outside the gene matches. The CDR3 is 17 amino acids. The germline V gene has CDR1 MNHEY and CDR2 SMNVEV (reference sequence). CDR3 region: CASRSTGGAGSGNTIYF. CDR3 DNA sequence: TGTGCCAGCAGGTCGACAGGGGGCGCGGGTTCTGGAAACACCATATATTTT.

The genes are TRBV2 and TRBJ2-1; 8 nucleotides align to TRBD1. CDR3 length equals 13 residues. Germline trimming cut 7 bases from V and 9 bases from J; bases unmatched to any gene: 8. CDR1 is SNHLY, CDR2 FYNNEI, per germline. CDR3 sequence (DNA): TGTGCCAGCACCGTGACAGGGGTTGGTGAGCAGTTCTTC. Its translation is CASTVTGVGEQFF.

The chain has TRBV18 and TRBJ1-1; TRBD1 matches at 8 bases. CDR1 is KGHSH, CDR2 LQKENI, per germline. V lost 4 bases and J lost 4; bases outside the gene matches: 5. This CDR3 has 14 amino acids. CDR3 protein: CASSQQGVVTEAFF. CDR3 in DNA: TGTGCCAGCTCACAACAGGGGGTGGTCACTGAAGCTTTCTTT. Using reference TRBV18 and TRBJ1-1 for the parts outside the CDR3, the full variable domain is NAGVMQNPRHLVRRRGQEARLRCSPMKGHSHVYWYRQLPEEGLKFMVYLQKENIIDESGMPKERFSAEFPKEGPSILRIQQVVRGDSAAYFCASSQQGVVTEAFFGQGTRLTVV.

The count of this clone is one. V and J are TRBV27 and TRBJ1-4; tentatively, D is TRBD1 (5 bases). V shed 6 bases and J shed 4 bases, with 15 bases lying between them. Germline V gene data show CDR1 as MNHEY and CDR2 as SMNVEV (reference sequence). The CDR3 consists of 15 residues. CDR3 region: CASRIPRGNNEKLFF. As DNA, the CDR3 is TGTGCCAGCAGAATCCCTCGGGGGAATAATGAAAAACTGTTTTTT.

The chain recombines TRBV7-2 with TRBJ2-3; D is tentatively TRBD1 or TRBD2 (6 bases each). Germline V gene sequence: CDR1 SGHTA, CDR2 FQGNSA. The CDR3 totals 15 residues. Trimming removed 1 base from V and 2 bases from J, with 10 bases in between. The CDR3 here is CASSLESGATDTQYF. The CDR3 DNA follows: TGTGCCAGCAGCTTAGAGTCGGGGGCCACAGATACGCAGTATTTT. Using reference TRBV7-2 and TRBJ2-3 for the parts outside the CDR3, the full variable domain is GAGVSQSPSNKVTEKGKDVELRCDPISGHTALYWYRQSLGQGLEFLIYFQGNSAPDKSGLPSDRFSAERTGGSVSTLTIQRTQQEDSAVYLCASSLESGATDTQYFGPGTRLTVL.

This chain links TRBV10-2 with TRBJ2-7, with D possibly being TRBD1 (6 bases). Per the germline V gene, CDR1 is WSHSY and CDR2 is SAAADI. The V and J ends lost 6 bases and 5 bases respectively, with 20 bases between them. This CDR3 spans 15 amino acids. The CDR3 bases are TGCGCCAGCAGGGGGGCCGCGGGTTATGGGGACGAGCAGTACTTC. As protein: CASRGAAGYGDEQYF.

The sample holds one count of this clone. The genes are TRBV5-6 and TRBJ2-7; D might be TRBD1 (6 bases). CDR1 is SGHDT and CDR2 is YYEEEE in the germline V gene. The CDR3 covers 14 residues. The V gene lost 0 bases and the J gene lost 0 bases, with 7 bases spanning the gap. The CDR3 spells CASSLGTVSYEQYF. CDR3 coding DNA: TGTGCCAGCAGCTTGGGGACAGTCTCCTACGAGCAGTACTTC.

The chain combines TRBV27 with TRBJ2-3; possible D gene TRBD2, 6 bases. Per the germline V gene, CDR1 is MNHEY and CDR2 is SMNVEV (reference sequence). The ends were cut back, 2 bases at V and 2 bases at J, with 17 bases in the middle. The CDR3 length is 17 residues. For the CDR3, the DNA is TGTGCCAGCAGTTTAGCGGGGAAGCCCACTTTCACAGATACGCAGTATTTT. Translation: CASSLAGKPTFTDTQYF.

V is TRBV11-1 and J is TRBJ2-7; TRBD2 aligns across 10 bases. Germline V lookup: CDR1 SGHAT, CDR2 FQDESV (reference sequence). This CDR3 comprises 15 residues. After removal of 1 base from V and 0 bases from J, the junction contained 0 bases not matched to a gene. The CDR3 region is CASSLVAGGSYEQYF. The CDR3 DNA follows: TGTGCCAGCAGCTTAGTAGCGGGAGGCTCCTACGAGCAGTACTTC.

V and J are TRBV5-5 and TRBJ2-2; possible D gene TRBD1, 6 bases. Trimming took off 1 base at V and 0 bases at J, with 10 bases between the two ends. CDR3 size: 16 residues. CDR1 is SGHKS and CDR2 is YYEKEE in the germline V gene (reference sequence). This chain's CDR3 is CASSLRGTTNTGELFF. CDR3 DNA: TGTGCCAGCAGCTTGAGGGGGACGACGAACACCGGGGAGCTGTTTTTT.

V usage is TRBV28 and J usage is TRBJ2-3; TRBD2 aligns across 8 bases. The CDR3 extends over 19 amino acids. Unmatched junction bases numbered 17, after V lost 5 bases and J lost 1 base. Germline CDR1 is MDHEN and CDR2 is SYDVKM. The CDR3, as DNA: TGTGCCAGCAGTACCCTCTTCGCGGGAGGTAGGGTGGGCACAGATACGCAGTATTTT. It codes for CASSTLFAGGRVGTDTQYF.

The chain couples TRBV27 to TRBJ2-1; D is undetermined. The germline V gene has CDR1 MNHEY and CDR2 SMNVEV (reference sequence). Trimming shortened V by 7 bases and J by 8 bases, and 9 bases separated the two germline ends. The CDR3 runs to 11 residues. CDR3 region: CASILGHEQFF. Here the CDR3 DNA reads TGTGCCAGCATCCTAGGGCATGAGCAGTTCTTC.

The chain is built from TRBV6-4 and TRBJ2-2; D ambiguous. Trimming pared 6 bases from V and 0 bases from J, leaving 11 bases between. CDR1 MRHNA and CDR2 SNTAGT come from the germline V gene. The CDR3 loop spans 15 amino acids. The CDR3: CASSMTGPNTGELFF. The CDR3 nucleotides read TGTGCCAGCAGCATGACTGGCCCGAACACCGGGGAGCTGTTTTTT.

This chain links TRBV5-1 with TRBJ2-2; D may correspond to TRBD1 or TRBD2 (5 bases each). Trimming cost V 3 bases and J 5 bases, with 17 bases left between them. The germline CDR1 and CDR2 sequences are SGHRS and YFSETQ. The CDR3 is 16 residues long. The CDR3 DNA reads as TGCGCCAGCAGCTCCCAAGGGACGGCGAGTACCGGGGAGCTGTTTTTT. Residues: CASSSQGTASTGELFF.

This clone was counted between two and nine times. This sequence joins TRBV7-9 and TRBJ2-2, with 10 positions matching TRBD2. From germline, CDR1 is SEHNR and CDR2 FQNEAQ (reference sequence). V shed 7 bases, J shed 4 bases, and the junction held 9 bases outside the gene matches. There are 16 residues in the CDR3. CDR3 in DNA: TGTGCCAGCAACCCCCAGACTAGCGGGCCCACCGGGGAGCTGTTTTTT. As protein: CASNPQTSGPTGELFF. The variable domain in full, completed from reference TRBV7-9 and TRBJ2-2, reads DTGVSQNPRHKITKRGQNVTFRCDPISEHNRLYWYRQTLGQGPEFLTYFQNEAQLEKSRLLSDRFSAERPKGSFSTLEIQRTEQGDSAMYLCASNPQTSGPTGELFFGEGSRLTVL.

The chain has TRBV5-8 and TRBJ2-2; 10 nucleotides match TRBD2. The germline CDR1 and CDR2 sequences are SGHTS and YDEGEE. The CDR3 contains 15 residues. The J segment lost 7 bases and the V segment lost 5 bases, leaving 8 bases of the junction unmatched. This CDR3 is CASRPLAGTGGELFF. In nucleotides, the CDR3 is TGTGCCAGCAGACCACTAGCGGGAACGGGCGGGGAGCTGTTTTTT.

The rearrangement links TRBV21-1 to TRBJ2-7. TRBV21-1 corresponds to a pseudogene. CDR3 length equals 14 residues. The CDR3 protein is CASSKRGHSYEQYF. CDR3 DNA: TGTGCCAGCAGCAAACGGGGCCATTCCTACGAGCAGTACTTC.

The chain couples TRBV6-5 to TRBJ2-3, with TRBD1 as a possible D gene (5 bases). Trimming removed 2 bases from V and 3 bases from J, with 9 bases in between. CDR1 and CDR2 from the germline V gene are MNHEY and SVGAGI. The CDR3 is 14 amino acids. The CDR3 nucleotides are TGTGCCAGCAGTTACCGTGACAGTACAGATACGCAGTATTTT. It specifies CASSYRDSTDTQYF.

This chain links TRBV2 with TRBJ2-1; 9 bases are a match to TRBD2. V lost 1 base to trimming and J lost 14 bases; unmatched junction nucleotides: 9. Germline values: CDR1 SNHLY, CDR2 FYNNEI. This CDR3 contains 14 residues. The CDR3 sequence is CASSEDQASGTKFF. The CDR3 nucleotides read TGTGCCAGCAGTGAAGATCAGGCTAGCGGGACAAAGTTCTTC.

The chain combines TRBV5-6 with TRBJ2-1; the D is unclear. The germline V and J ends were trimmed by 0 bases and 4 bases, with 14 bases remaining between them. CDR1 and CDR2 (germline): SGHDT, YYEEEE. The CDR3 consists of 16 residues. CDR3 bases: TGTGCCAGCAGCTTGGACTCGGTGGCAGAGTACAATGAGCAGTTCTTC. Amino acids: CASSLDSVAEYNEQFF.

Note on this clone: Other nucleotide sequences in the sample specify the same CDR3. The J gene is TRBJ2-2, the V gene TRBV9; tentatively, D is TRBD1 or TRBD2 (5 bases each). This CDR3 region has 14 residues. V was trimmed by 0 bases and J by 4 bases, leaving 7 bases between them. Germline V CDR1 and CDR2: SGDLS, YYNGEE. CDR3 coding DNA: TGTGCCAGCAGCGTAGGGGGGAGCACCGGGGAGCTGTTTTTT. It specifies CASSVGGSTGELFF. The complete variable domain, with remaining parts taken from reference TRBV9 and TRBJ2-2, reads DSGVTQTPKHLITATGQRVTLRCSPRSGDLSVYWYQQSLDQGLQFLIQYYNGEERAKGNILERFSAQQFPDLHSELNLSSLELGDSALYFCASSVGGSTGELFFGEGSRLTVL.

The chain combines TRBV6-5 with TRBJ1-5, with TRBD1 matching 12 bases. CDR3 size: 14 residues. Germline CDR1 MNHEY, CDR2 SVGAGI. The J segment lost 7 bases and the V segment lost 8 bases, leaving 6 bases of the junction unmatched. CDR3 sequence reads: CASRGQGARQPQHF. In nucleotides, the CDR3 is TGTGCCAGCCGGGGACAGGGGGCGCGGCAGCCCCAGCATTTT.